This passage covers 29 T cell receptor beta chains from one sample sequenced in a study of blood T cell repertoires in COVID-19. The assay was immunoSEQ multiplex PCR, and TCRdb's table has in-frame clones only and misses some. This sample has around 290,000 clones; about nine tenths occur once, and the top ten carry about 1.7%. Sequencing was carried out using PBMCs or T cells enriched from blood (not recorded which). The receptors here all came from a woman in her forties who had recovered from COVID-19.

V usage is TRBV2 and J usage is TRBJ2-5, with 8 bases matching TRBD1. The CDR3 runs 15 residues. Germline V gene sequence: CDR1 SNHLY, CDR2 FYNNEI. J was trimmed by 5 bases and V by 5 bases; bases with no gene match: 10. The CDR3 sequence is CASSRDRGEWETQYF. The CDR3, as DNA: TGTGCCAGCAGTCGAGACAGGGGAGAGTGGGAGACCCAGTACTTC.

The V and J genes are TRBV7-2 and TRBJ2-2; 10 bases fit TRBD2. J gave up 4 bases and V 5 bases, and 4 bases lay outside the gene matches. This CDR3 is built from 15 residues. Germline V gene lookup returns CDR1 SGHTA and CDR2 FQGNSA. Here the CDR3 DNA reads TGTGCCAGCAGCCCCAAGCGGGGGGGCACCGGGGAGCTGTTTTTT. It codes for CASSPKRGGTGELFF.

This rearrangement joins TRBV5-1 to TRBJ1-5; D is possibly TRBD1 (6 bases). Germline V gives CDR1 SGHRS, CDR2 YFSETQ. V dropped 4 bases and J dropped 6 bases, with 11 bases sitting between them. The CDR3 spans 13 residues. Written as DNA, the CDR3 is TGCGCCAGCAGCACAGGGACGGGTCAGCCCCAGCATTTT. Protein sequence: CASSTGTGQPQHF.

The chain has TRBV6-6 and TRBJ2-5, with D perhaps matching TRBD2 (7 bases). The V gene lost 7 bases and the J gene lost 3 bases, with 12 bases spanning the gap. This CDR3 spans 13 amino acids. Germline CDR1 MNHNY, CDR2 SVGAGI (reference sequence). The CDR3 sequence is CASKRGGEETQYF. The DNA of the CDR3 is TGTGCCAGCAAAAGGGGGGGGGAAGAGACCCAGTACTTC.

V and J are TRBV7-2 and TRBJ2-5; no firm D call. Trimming took 6 bases from V and 2 from J, leaving 10 bases between them. The CDR3 totals 13 residues. Germline CDR1 is SGHTA and CDR2 is FQGNSA. CDR3 DNA sequence: TGTGCCAGCAGTCGAGATCCACAAGAGACCCAGTACTTC. Translated, it gives CASSRDPQETQYF.

The DNA of the CDR3 is TGTGCCAGCAGTTACTCGGACAGCACAACCTACGAGCAGTACTTC. Its protein product is CASSYSDSTTYEQYF. J is TRBJ2-7 and V is TRBV6-5; TRBD1 might be the D (6 bases). Germline V gene sequence: CDR1 MNHEY, CDR2 SVGAGI. The CDR3 consists of 15 residues. V was shortened by 0 bases and J by 2 bases, with 11 bases between the two germline ends.

The chain couples TRBV29-1 to TRBJ1-2, with 9 bases fitting TRBD1. V lost 6 bases, J lost 2 bases, and 7 bases stayed unmatched. The germline V gene has CDR1 SQVTM and CDR2 ANQGSEA. The CDR3 covers 14 residues. Here the CDR3 DNA reads TGCAGCGTAGCCTCCGGGACAGGGAACTATGGCTACACCTTC. Amino acids: CSVASGTGNYGYTF. The full variable domain, with the rest looked up from reference TRBV29-1 and TRBJ1-2, is SAVISQKPSRDICQRGTSLTIQCQVDSQVTMMFWYRQQPGQSLTLIATANQGSEATYESGFVIDKFPISRPNLTFSTLTVSNMSPEDSSIYLCSVASGTGNYGYTFGSGTRLTVV.

The chain joins TRBV7-8 to TRBJ1-5, with 7 bases identical to TRBD1. Losses at the gene ends were 7 bases for V and 6 bases for J; bases not matched to a gene: 6. CDR3 size: 13 residues. Germline lookup yields CDR1 SGHVS and CDR2 FQNEAQ. In nucleotides, the CDR3 is TGTGCCAGCACCAAGGGGGCTCGTCAGCCCCAGCATTTT. It is translated as CASTKGARQPQHF. Full variable domain (remainder filled in from reference TRBV7-8 and TRBJ1-5): GAGVSQSPRYKVAKRGQDVALRCDPISGHVSLFWYQQALGQGPEFLTYFQNEAQLDKSGLPSDRFFAERPEGSVSTLKIQRTQQEDSAVYLCASTKGARQPQHFGDGTRLSIL.

V and J are TRBV5-1 and TRBJ2-7; 8 bases line up with TRBD1. Looked up from germline, CDR1 is SGHRS and CDR2 is YFSETQ. This CDR3 contains 11 residues. V was pared by 5 bases and J by 5 bases, with 0 bases of the junction left unmatched. The CDR3 nucleotides read TGCGCCAGCAGGACAGGGGACGAGCAGTACTTC. Amino acids: CASRTGDEQYF.

The chain joins TRBV19 to TRBJ2-6, with D possibly matching TRBD2 (5 bases). Trimming left V 5 bases short and J 0 bases short, with 11 bases between. Germline lookup yields CDR1 LNHDA and CDR2 SQIVND (reference sequence). CDR3 size: 16 residues. The CDR3 here is CASSRGLSSGANVLTF. The CDR3 nucleotides are TGTGCCAGTAGTCGAGGGTTAAGCTCTGGGGCCAACGTCCTGACTTTC.

The chain has TRBV2 and TRBJ2-7; the D gene is possibly TRBD1 (5 bases). The CDR3 length is 15 residues. CDR1 and CDR2 (germline): SNHLY, FYNNEI. Trimming took 5 bases from V and 0 from J, leaving 14 bases between them. The CDR3, as DNA: TGTGCCAGCAGTCCCCAGGGTGGTATCTCCTACGAGCAGTACTTC. This codes for CASSPQGGISYEQYF.

The chain couples TRBV30 to TRBJ1-1; TRBD1 might be the D (5 bases). The CDR3 has 16 residues. With 5 bases removed from V and 0 bases from J, the gap between germline ends came to 19 bases. CDR1 and CDR2 (germline): GTSNPN, SVGIG (reference sequence). The CDR3 reads CAWQTGGAQMNTEAFF. The CDR3 nucleotides are TGTGCCTGGCAAACCGGAGGGGCACAGATGAACACTGAAGCTTTCTTT.

The chain recombines TRBV19 with TRBJ1-6, with D tentatively TRBD1 (6 bases). Germline V gene data show CDR1 as LNHDA and CDR2 as SQIVND (reference sequence). This CDR3 spans 17 amino acids. The V end was cut by 4 bases, the J end by 5 bases, with 18 bases between. CDR3 in amino acids: CASSKTLRGADNSPLHF. The CDR3 nucleotides read TGTGCCAGTAGTAAAACCCTCAGGGGCGCCGATAATTCACCCCTCCACTTT.

The chain uses TRBV7-9 and TRBJ1-5; 7 bases align to TRBD1. With 5 bases clipped from V and 5 bases from J, the junction kept 9 bases outside the gene matches. This CDR3 has 15 amino acids. CDR1 is SEHNR, CDR2 FQNEAQ, per germline (reference sequence). CDR3 amino acids: CASSRTGDRYQPQHF. For the CDR3, the DNA is TGTGCCAGCAGCCGGACAGGAGATCGGTATCAGCCCCAGCATTTT.

The chain links TRBV7-8 to TRBJ2-7; TRBD1 aligns across 10 bases. There are 14 residues in the CDR3. J was trimmed by 4 bases and V by 5 bases; bases with no gene match: 5. From germline, CDR1 is SGHVS and CDR2 FQNEAQ. The DNA of the CDR3 is TGTGCCAGCAGCCTATGGGACAGGGGATACGAGCAGTACTTC. The encoded protein is CASSLWDRGYEQYF.

This clone came up once. The chain recombines TRBV10-1 with TRBJ2-7; 11 bases fit TRBD2. From germline, CDR1 is WNHNN and CDR2 SYGVQD (reference sequence). This CDR3 region has 17 residues. After removal of 7 bases from V and 2 bases from J, the junction contained 13 bases not matched to a gene. The CDR3 spells CASTTSGTDLGTYEQYF. For the CDR3, the DNA is TGCGCCAGCACGACTAGCGGGACGGACCTGGGGACCTACGAGCAGTACTTC.

The gene calls are TRBV5-1 and TRBJ1-2; tentative D call: TRBD1 (6 bases). Germline lookup yields CDR1 SGHRS and CDR2 YFSETQ. The CDR3 consists of 14 residues. V lost 5 bases and J 6 bases, leaving 17 bases between the germline ends. CDR3: CASRGQGSIDGYTF. The CDR3 DNA sequence: TGCGCCAGCAGGGGGCAGGGGAGTATCGATGGCTACACCTTC.

V and J are TRBV5-1 and TRBJ1-6; D call uncertain. The CDR3 is 14 residues long. The V and J ends lost 2 bases and 8 bases respectively, with 11 bases between them. CDR1 and CDR2 from the germline V gene are SGHRS and YFSETQ. The CDR3 DNA reads TGCGCCAGCAGCTTAAGTCAGGTTGATTCACCCCTCCACTTT. Amino acids: CASSLSQVDSPLHF.

The chain employs TRBV11-3 and TRBJ2-2; D ambiguous. Germline CDR1 SGHNT, CDR2 YENEEA. The CDR3 length is 12 residues. V gave up 1 base and J gave up 8 bases, with 5 bases separating them. The CDR3 nucleotides read TGTGCCAGCAGCTTAGGAGAGGGGGAGCTGTTTTTT. Its protein is CASSLGEGELFF.

The chain recombines TRBV4-1 with TRBJ2-1; 8 bases are shared with TRBD2. The length of the CDR3 is 16 residues. CDR1 and CDR2 (germline): MGHRA, YSYEKL. After removal of 6 bases from V and 3 bases from J, the junction contained 10 bases not matched to a gene. The CDR3 sequence is CASSRRVAGNYNEQFF. The CDR3 DNA is TGCGCCAGCAGTCGGCGAGTAGCGGGGAACTACAATGAGCAGTTCTTC.

The chain couples TRBV11-1 to TRBJ2-3, with 8 nucleotides matching TRBD2. The CDR3 has 15 amino acids. Germline CDR1 SGHAT, CDR2 FQDESV (reference sequence). Trimming removed 5 bases from V and 5 bases from J; junction bases left unmatched: 9. The DNA for the CDR3 is TGTGCCAGCAGCCCAATTCTAGCGGGCGGAGATACGCAGTATTTT. The encoded protein is CASSPILAGGDTQYF.

This sequence joins TRBV4-1 and TRBJ2-1; perhaps TRBD2 as D (6 bases). Germline V gene sequence: CDR1 MGHRA, CDR2 YSYEKL. The CDR3 contains 17 residues. Trimming left V 2 bases short and J 5 bases short, with 19 bases between. The CDR3 loop reads CASSQSQRGGTDNEQFF. The DNA of the CDR3 is TGCGCCAGCAGCCAATCCCAGAGGGGAGGCACGGACAATGAGCAGTTCTTC.

V is TRBV5-5 and J is TRBJ2-5, with TRBD2 matching 13 bases. Germline V CDR1 and CDR2: SGHKS, YYEKEE (reference sequence). V lost 5 bases and J lost 5; bases outside the gene matches: 12. The CDR3 has 17 amino acids. CDR3 in amino acids: CASSSARTSGGYETQYF. The CDR3 DNA follows: TGTGCCAGCAGTTCTGCCCGGACTAGCGGGGGCTATGAGACCCAGTACTTC.

This clone occurred once. This sequence joins TRBV6-2 or TRBV6-3 and TRBJ2-7; a possible D gene is TRBD2 (5 bases). The CDR3 has 17 residues. Deletions cut 8 bases from V and 6 bases from J, with 29 bases between. CDR1 is MNHEY, CDR2 SVGEGT, per germline. The CDR3 nucleotides are TGTGCCAGCTGCCCCGCATCTGGCGGTACATTTGGGAGCGAGCAGTACTTC. It codes for CASCPASGGTFGSEQYF.

This clone was recorded only once. V and J are TRBV7-9 and TRBJ2-7, with D possibly being TRBD2 (6 bases). The germline CDR1 and CDR2 sequences are SEHNR and FQNEAQ (reference sequence). Trimming took off 1 base at V and 1 base at J, with 11 bases between the two ends. The CDR3 spans 15 residues. DNA for the CDR3: TGTGCCAGCAGCTTAGGGTGGGGGGAATCCTACGAGCAGTACTTC. It specifies CASSLGWGESYEQYF.

The rearrangement uses TRBV9 and TRBJ2-5; D is possibly TRBD2 (5 bases). V was trimmed by 0 bases and J by 7 bases, leaving 16 bases between them. Germline V gene sequence: CDR1 SGDLS, CDR2 YYNGEE. CDR3 size: 15 residues. CDR3 in amino acids: CASSVALDPEGTQYF. CDR3 DNA sequence: TGTGCCAGCAGCGTAGCTCTTGACCCCGAGGGGACCCAGTACTTC.

J is TRBJ1-2 and V is TRBV6-4; D unresolved. This CDR3 has 13 amino acids. Germline lookup yields CDR1 MRHNA and CDR2 SNTAGT. V was pared by 4 bases and J by 10 bases, with 16 bases between. The CDR3 sequence is CASSASTRAPYTF. CDR3 DNA sequence: TGTGCCAGCAGTGCCTCAACACGTGCCCCCTACACCTTC.

The gene calls are TRBV27 and TRBJ1-4; 7 bases fit TRBD1. Germline assignment: CDR1 MNHEY and CDR2 SMNVEV (reference sequence). The V segment lost 4 bases and the J segment 7 bases; nucleotides outside the gene matches: 12. The CDR3 has 16 amino acids. The CDR3 is CASSSTTGFGGEKLFF. The DNA of the CDR3 is TGTGCCAGCAGTTCTACGACAGGGTTTGGAGGTGAAAAACTGTTTTTT.

The chain links TRBV5-6 to TRBJ1-4; 12 bases match TRBD1. CDR3 length equals 19 residues. Germline CDR1 and CDR2: SGHDT and YYEEEE. V lost 3 bases, J lost 8 bases, and 17 bases stayed unmatched. CDR3 residues: CASSSLISRDRGLGEKLFF. For the CDR3, the DNA is TGTGCCAGCAGCTCGTTAATTTCCCGGGACAGGGGGCTAGGAGAAAAACTGTTTTTT.